This T cell receptor beta chain comes out of a study of T cell repertoires in cytomegalovirus infection. General study results and limits: Frequencies of public TCR beta families were cumulated, and this identified carriers of CMV plus the relevant HLA.

Via MiXCR, TCRdb re-called the reads, giving one row per CDR3 protein. The sample has around 740,000 distinct CDR3 sequences, less than 40% seen once. CDR1 and CDR2 (germline): SGHNT, YYREEE (reference sequence). The CDR3 extends over 12 amino acids. V dropped 10 bases and J dropped 6; count of bases not matched to a gene: 9. A note on this clonotype: Its antigen is not known.

This receptor was taken from a human donor in good health (CMV status not recorded). Some clones in this sample may be carry-over from other donors' samples. The source material was PBMCs. The chain has TRBV5-4 and TRBJ2-7, with 8 bases fitting TRBD1. DNA of the CDR3: TGTGCCGGGGGCGTACAGGGGGGCGAGCAGTACTTC. It translates to CAGGVQGGEQYF.